One and the same sample provided the 15 T cell receptor beta chains below, sequenced in a study of PD-1 and CTLA-4 blockade in melanoma. Assay: immunoSEQ multiplex PCR; the TCRdb copy retains only in-frame clones and omits some. The sample contains almost 30,000 clones, roughly nine tenths of which appear only once. Sequencing was performed on CD8+ T cells from peripheral blood, taken before anti-PD-1 treatment. The receptors come from a human donor with melanoma.

This clone was picked up one time. V usage is TRBV7-9 and J usage is TRBJ1-2; D gene unclear. Germline loops: CDR1 SEHNR, CDR2 FQNEAQ (reference sequence). Trimming shortened V by 10 bases and J by 5 bases, and 17 bases separated the two germline ends. The CDR3 extends over 13 amino acids. The CDR3 here is CATRAALDYGYTF. In DNA form, the CDR3 reads TGTGCCACCCGTGCCGCTCTGGATTATGGCTACACCTTC.

The chain recombines TRBV6-5 with TRBJ2-5; D assignment may be TRBD1 or TRBD2 (5 bases each). This CDR3 is 15 amino acids long. Germline lookup yields CDR1 MNHEY and CDR2 SVGAGI. Trimming shortened V by 1 base and J by 4 bases, and 13 bases separated the two germline ends. The CDR3 DNA is TGTGCCAGCAGTTACTTTGGGGGTACGACAGAGACCCAGTACTTC. Translating gives CASSYFGGTTETQYF.

On this clone: Germline is not matched at one junction end, which may reflect a read error. The chain links TRBV7-8 to TRBJ1-4, with unresolved D. The V gene's germline CDR1 is SGHVS and CDR2 FQNEAQ. This CDR3 has 17 residues. The CDR3 sequence: CASSLALGTATNEKLFF. CDR3 DNA sequence: TGTGCCAGCAGCCTAGCCCTGGGAACTGCAACTAATGAAAAACTGTTTTTT.

In this sample, this clone turned up once. The genes are TRBV5-1 and TRBJ1-2, with unresolved D. V gave up 2 bases and J gave up 6 bases, with 11 bases separating them. Germline values: CDR1 SGHRS, CDR2 YFSETQ. CDR3 length: 13 residues. The CDR3 loop reads CASSFEAGNGYTF. CDR3 DNA: TGCGCCAGCAGCTTCGAAGCCGGAAATGGCTACACCTTC.

The chain carries TRBV7-2 and TRBJ2-7; unclear D gene. Deletions cut 3 bases from V and 1 base from J, with 10 bases between. The CDR3 totals 14 residues. Germline loops: CDR1 SGHTA, CDR2 FQGNSA. The CDR3 DNA reads TGTGCCAGCAGCTTCCCGGGCTTATCCTACGAGCAGTACTTC. Amino acid sequence: CASSFPGLSYEQYF.

The rearrangement links TRBV20-1 to TRBJ1-3; D is uncertain. The CDR3 sequence is 11 residues long. Trimming took 7 bases from V and 0 from J, leaving 4 bases between them. Germline CDR1 and CDR2: DFQATT and SNEGSKA (reference sequence). The DNA of the CDR3 is TGCAGTGGGTACTCTGGAAACACCATATATTTT. This codes for CSGYSGNTIYF.

The chain uses TRBV12-3 or TRBV12-4 and TRBJ1-2; D call uncertain. V dropped 6 bases and J dropped 0 bases, with 8 bases sitting between them. The CDR3 spans 13 residues. The CDR3 protein is CASSPTPNYGYTF. CDR3 bases: TGTGCCAGCAGCCCGACACCTAACTATGGCTACACCTTC.

This rearrangement joins TRBV19 to TRBJ2-7; D might be TRBD1 (6 bases). CDR1 and CDR2 (germline): LNHDA, SQIVND (reference sequence). V gave up 2 bases and J gave up 0 bases, with 11 bases separating them. The CDR3 extends over 15 amino acids. CDR3 nucleotides: TGTGCCAGTAGTATATATCAGGGGAGCTCCTACGAGCAGTACTTC. Residues: CASSIYQGSSYEQYF.

V and J are TRBV28 and TRBJ2-7, with D tentatively TRBD1 (5 bases). The V and J ends lost 3 bases and 2 bases respectively, with 17 bases between them. CDR1 and CDR2 (germline): MDHEN, SYDVKM. This CDR3 is 16 amino acids long. The CDR3 reads CASSFQWGGWPYEQYF. In nucleotides, the CDR3 is TGTGCCAGCAGTTTTCAGTGGGGCGGTTGGCCCTACGAGCAGTACTTC.

The chain combines TRBV14 with TRBJ2-1; TRBD1 matches 10 bases. Germline V gene sequence: CDR1 SGHDN, CDR2 FVKESK. V shed 0 bases, J shed 6 bases, and the junction held 8 bases outside the gene matches. CDR3 size: 17 residues. The CDR3 DNA follows: TGTGCCAGCAGCCAAGAGGGGGGGACAGGGGAAGGCAATGAGCAGTTCTTC. Its protein is CASSQEGGTGEGNEQFF.

The chain employs TRBV5-5 and TRBJ1-5; no firm D call. Trimming removed 3 bases at V and 0 bases at J, with 13 bases between. Germline V gives CDR1 SGHKS, CDR2 YYEKEE (reference sequence). The CDR3 is 16 residues long. This CDR3 is CASSSWTASSNQPQHF. The CDR3 bases are TGTGCCAGCAGCTCCTGGACGGCGTCTAGCAATCAGCCCCAGCATTTT.

V usage is TRBV5-1 and J usage is TRBJ2-3; D remains unclear. Germline assignment: CDR1 SGHRS and CDR2 YFSETQ. CDR3 size: 11 residues. The germline V and J ends were trimmed by 2 bases and 6 bases, with 4 bases remaining between them. The CDR3 sequence: CASSLGDTQYF. CDR3 in DNA: TGCGCCAGCAGCTTAGGGGATACGCAGTATTTT.

The CDR3 loop reads CASSQSAGTDIYEQYF. In DNA, the CDR3 is TGCGCCAGCAGCCAAAGCGCCGGGACAGACATCTACGAGCAGTACTTC. The rearrangement links TRBV4-1 to TRBJ2-7, with 7 bases that match TRBD1. J was trimmed by 3 bases and V by 2 bases; bases with no gene match: 10. Germline CDR1 reads MGHRA; CDR2 reads YSYEKL. The CDR3 is 16 amino acids.

This chain links TRBV9 with TRBJ2-5, with D possibly being TRBD1 (6 bases). With 0 bases removed from V and 2 bases from J, the gap between germline ends came to 8 bases. The CDR3 is made up of 14 amino acids. Germline CDR1 reads SGDLS; CDR2 reads YYNGEE. For the CDR3, the DNA is TGTGCCAGCAGCGTAGATGGACAGCAAGAGACCCAGTACTTC. Amino acids: CASSVDGQQETQYF.

This chain links TRBV4-1 with TRBJ1-1; D not resolved. CDR3 length equals 14 residues. Germline V gene sequence: CDR1 MGHRA, CDR2 YSYEKL. The V and J ends lost 0 bases and 3 bases respectively, with 8 bases between them. The CDR3 sequence: CASSQDPGDTEAFF. CDR3 bases: TGCGCCAGCAGCCAAGATCCAGGAGACACTGAAGCTTTCTTT.